The clone carrying this TCR beta chain came up once. The junction departs from germline at one end; a sequencing error may be responsible. The sample comes from a study of CD8+CD57+ T cells in acquired aplastic anemia. This CDR3 comprises 16 residues. Germline values: CDR1 SNHLY, CDR2 FYNNEI. Genomic DNA constituted the template upon which TCR beta VDJ and CDR3 profiling was performed. A single record per CDR3 protein comes from TCRdb applying MiXCR to the reads. The top ten clones hold 16% of a sample with around 200,000 distinct CDR3 sequences, less than 65% of them seen once. This sequence originates from a human donor in good health, serving as a control. Sample: sorted CD4+, CD8+, or CD8+CD57+ T cells (not recorded which) from PBMCs. V and J are TRBV2 and TRBJ2-1; 8 nucleotides line up with TRBD2. CDR3 nucleotide sequence: TGTGCCCGCAGTCATAGACTAGCGAGCTCCTACAATGAGCAGTTCTTC. The encoded protein is CARSHRLASSYNEQFF.